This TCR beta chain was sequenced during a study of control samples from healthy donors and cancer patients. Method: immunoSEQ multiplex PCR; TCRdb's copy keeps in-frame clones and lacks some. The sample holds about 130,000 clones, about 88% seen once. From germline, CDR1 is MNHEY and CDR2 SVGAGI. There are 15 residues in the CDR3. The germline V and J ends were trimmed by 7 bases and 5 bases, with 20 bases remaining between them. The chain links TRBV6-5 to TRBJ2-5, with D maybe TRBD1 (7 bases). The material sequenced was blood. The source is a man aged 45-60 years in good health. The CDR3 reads CASKDIRTGGETQYF. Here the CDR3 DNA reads TGTGCCAGCAAGGACATCCGGACAGGAGGGGAGACCCAGTACTTC.